The clone carrying this T cell receptor beta chain showed up just a few times. The antigen is not known. These data come from a study of T-cell memory formation after mild COVID-19. Study results and caveats: Still unconfirmed is whether the second-wave clones peaking on day 37 recognized SARS-CoV-2. Among CD4+ contracting clones, most were CM and EM, and CD8+ ones EMRA.

Libraries for TCRalpha and TCRbeta carried sample barcodes and unique molecular identifiers via 5'RACE. In TCRdb, the 5' RACE reads were re-called with MiXCR into one record per CDR3 protein. The sample has around 200,000 distinct CDR3 sequences; roughly 18% are singletons. Germline V gene data show CDR1 as SGHTA and CDR2 as FQGNSA. CDR3 length equals 13 residues. Between the trimmed V and J ends, which lost 4 bases and 3 bases, there was a span of 10 bases. The TCR originated in a young man who had mild COVID-19 (a few samples of this study predate the infection). Cell type and time point are not known. The sequenced sample was PBMCs or a T cell subset sorted from them (not recorded which). The chain employs TRBV7-2 and TRBJ2-7; D unresolved. This chain's CDR3 is CASSSFGSYEQYF. CDR3 bases: TGTGCCAGCAGCTCCTTCGGAAGCTACGAGCAGTACTTC.